This TCR beta chain was recovered during a study of precursors of human CD4 cytotoxic T cells (dated by TCRdb to between 2017 and 2018). With regard to the full study: CD4+ memory subsets from roughly 13 donors in total were covered by the bulk TCR-seq analysis. Sequences for both the TCRalpha and TCRbeta chains came out of the TCR-seq analysis of 14 to 15 donors (table S7). The paper as a whole reports these results and caveats: Only 13 of the 14 donors were included in some bulk TCR-seq comparisons, suggesting that not every subset was available for every donor. According to the authors, an observational design in humans cannot definitively determine the direction of differentiation between precursor and effector cells. A larger fraction of IL-7Rhigh TEMRA clonotypes than of TEM or TCM clonotypes was made up of expanded effector clonotypes. Compared with TCM and TEM subsets, the IL-7Rhigh and IL-7R- TEMRA subsets had more restricted TCR repertoires, with lower diversity and more expanded clonotypes.

CDR1 and CDR2 are drawn from the germline V gene (reference sequence): GTSNPN, SVGIG. From the cysteine up to the phenylalanine, the CDR3 has a length of 17 residues. CDR3 DNA only is kept here, 51 bases in frame from base 1. V and J are trimmed by 3 bases and 9 bases, and the gene matches miss 14 bases of the junction. To test a precursor-effector relationship among CD4 cytotoxic T cells, bulk UMI-based TCR sequencing was performed on four sorted CD4+ memory subsets (TCM, TEM, IL-7Rhigh TEMRA, IL-7R- TEMRA). Cells were obtained from peripheral blood mononuclear cells that had been isolated from human blood. Sequencing relied on an Illumina MiSeq. From the authors' description of their analysis: The Shannon-Wiener index, computed in VDJtools, was used to measure repertoire diversity. A TCRbeta clonotype counted as expanded if its clonotype frequency was 3 or higher. TCRdb redid the processing of the public reads, applying fastp at Q25 and MiXCR, and retained in-frame beta chains. A single entry per CDR3 protein holds the most common genes and DNA from its merged rows. The V and J calls reflect TCRdb's pipeline rather than the authors' work. This sample holds 490 or so distinct CDR3 sequences; 18% were observed only once. Approximately 20% of the sample comes from the top ten.

Judged by its sample share, this clonotype qualifies as large (0.1 to 1%). What antigen it recognizes has not been identified. No base-level quality is on record; no much larger clone is a single base apart. The material sequenced was memory CD4+ T cells from blood (PBMCs). The clonotype comes from a human donor in good health. This chain joins TRBV30 to TRBJ2-1, and TRBD2 matches 13 of the central bases. The CDR3 here reads CAWRAPPGLAGAREQFF. The DNA is as follows: TGTGCCTGGAGGGCCCCTCCCGGACTAGCGGGAGCTCGTGAGCAGTTCTTC.